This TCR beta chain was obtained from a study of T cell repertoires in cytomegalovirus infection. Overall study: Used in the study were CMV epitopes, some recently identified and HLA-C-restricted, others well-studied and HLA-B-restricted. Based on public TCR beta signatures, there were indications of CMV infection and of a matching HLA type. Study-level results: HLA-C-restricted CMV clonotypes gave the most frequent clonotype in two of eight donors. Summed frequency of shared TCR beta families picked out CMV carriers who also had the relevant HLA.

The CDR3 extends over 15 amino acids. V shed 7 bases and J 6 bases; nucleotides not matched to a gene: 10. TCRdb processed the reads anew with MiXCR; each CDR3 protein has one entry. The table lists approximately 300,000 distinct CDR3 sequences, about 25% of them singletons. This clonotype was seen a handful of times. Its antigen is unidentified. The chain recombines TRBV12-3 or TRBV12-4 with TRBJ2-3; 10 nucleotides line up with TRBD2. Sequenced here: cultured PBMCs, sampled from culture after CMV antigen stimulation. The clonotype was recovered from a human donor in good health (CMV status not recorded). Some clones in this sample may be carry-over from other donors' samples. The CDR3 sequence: CASMRSGRAGDTQYF. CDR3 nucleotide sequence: TGTGCCAGCATGCGAAGCGGGAGGGCCGGGGATACGCAGTATTTT.